This T cell receptor beta chain is drawn from a study of cytomegalovirus exposure and HLA in healthy donors (dated by TCRdb to 2016 to 2017). Concerning the study at large: According to an earlier analysis of a few hundred of the donors, some 170 million T cells yielded 90 million to 130 million unique TCR beta sequences and around 280 Gb of sequence data. A later analysis re-analyzed previously published TCR beta repertoires from about 600 donors and added high-resolution HLA genotyping to study TCR occurrence patterns. The genetic ancestry cluster associated with self-reported Caucasian donors included 65% to 90% of the approximately 410 genotyped donors. Rather than drawing on any new phenotypic data, the later analysis identified candidate immune exposures from TCR beta sequences and the way those sequences occurred across donors. The aim of the study was to test whether cataloging public T cell receptors could identify signatures of past pathogen exposure. High-throughput TCR immunosequencing, statistical association of individual TCRs with disease status, and machine learning were combined to predict cytomegalovirus infection status. Among about 390 genotyped donors of the cohort, an average of roughly 240,000 unique TCR beta nucleotide sequences were sequenced per donor, about a sixth of them non-productive. Because of strong linkage in the cohort, roughly five DR-DQ haplotypes were treated as single units for association and clustering. An early release that covered more than 550 HLA-typed donors contained around 300 gigabases of sequencing data and around 80 million unique TCR sequences. The T cell repertoires of around 730 subjects were profiled by immunosequencing and related to cytomegalovirus serostatus. Besides the first cohort of around 700 subjects, a separate validation cohort made up of 120 different subjects was used. Every repertoire in the discovery cohort had been generated on one and the same sequencing platform. HLA typing included class I and class II loci at four-digit resolution. Alongside the repertoire data, information on donor age, sex, ethnicity and CMV serostatus was compiled. Typing coverage differed by locus: A, B, C, DRB1 and DQB1 were typed in about 629-630 donors, DQA1 in about 560, DPA1 in 600 to 610, and DPB1 in around 490. An earlier analysis of roughly 580 of the donors used high-throughput TCR beta sequencing to judge whether each TCR beta V gene segment behaved as functional or pseudogenic. In a later genetic analysis, genome-wide SNP genotypes for about 55% of the roughly 700 donors were used, and that subset was treated as a discovery cohort. Results and caveats for the whole study, not just this receptor: Strong co-occurrence of HLA alleles, especially DR and DQ, made assigning TCR associations to individual alleles difficult. Roughly uniform sequencing depth across donors was assumed in presence/absence analyses, although this assumption may not hold. Most TCR sequences were seen in very few donors, while some public TCRs were found in many individuals. In both the original and validation cohorts, the classifier was reported to diagnose cytomegalovirus status with high specificity and sensitivity. A cluster of highly shared sequence variants was judged likely to represent a technical artifact of the sequencing pipeline. Some IMGT-functional V segments, including TRBV6-2 and TRBV6-3, could not be distinguished by the 87-base-pair reads and were therefore excluded. In a later analysis, HLA-associated TCR beta chains were found to be more clonally expanded and to have lower generation probabilities than equally common non-associated chains. An earlier analysis of approximately 530 of the donors showed that most TCR beta V segments appeared in productive rearrangements either about 87% or about 30% of the time, which broadly matched IMGT annotations. Three of the identified cytomegalovirus-associated TCR beta chains were confirmed in vitro to be specific for cytomegalovirus antigens. A later analysis found that most CMV-associated TCR beta chains appeared HLA-restricted, with HLA associations seemingly driven largely by CMV exposure. Linkage disequilibrium might explain the correlated functional status among segregating V segments, but an unknown experimental factor could not be excluded. At a false discovery rate of 0.05, a later analysis linked fewer than 20,000 TCR beta sequences to specific HLA alleles. Only TCR beta chains were sequenced in this cohort, and the absence of alpha or paired-chain data limited detectable features. Several of the top co-occurrence clusters appeared to be linked to parvovirus B19, influenza, CMV and Epstein-Barr virus, according to a later analysis. Compared with the approximately 710-donor mean, donors in an Asian-associated ancestry cluster had fewer N-insertions in productive TCRs, according to a later genetic analysis. Because HLA typing was missing for some donors at each locus, association tests included only the typed subset. In a later genetic analysis, a missense DCLRE1C variant was associated with V-gene and J-gene trimming of TCR beta chains, and the association was replicated in an independent cohort. A further reported finding was that TCR beta sequences accurately predicted the HLA-A and HLA-B alleles for most subjects in the first cohort. The authors suggested that the approach could potentially be generalized to other disease states and immunological phenotypes. The earlier analysis of some 540 of the donors excluded approximately 15 rarely observed V segments, including chromosome 9 orphons, because counts were too low. According to a later analysis, TCR association rates differed among HLA loci, with DRB1 alleles showing the most associated TCRs and HLA-C alleles showing the fewest. Immune exposure information for the cohort was limited to CMV serostatus. The study listed 170 or so TCR beta chains as associated with cytomegalovirus.

Regarding this clone: Its antigen is not yet known. Per-base quality was not reported, and no clone a single base away is much larger than it.

The cohort was made up of 666 healthy bone marrow donors. Cohort members were all nominally healthy when sampled, although unrecorded immune exposures were likely present. The donor tested CMV seronegative, placing the donor among the 300 to 450 seronegative members of the cohort. Every donor gave a peripheral blood sample, and the peripheral blood mononuclear cells from that sample were used for TCR beta sequencing. The Qiagen DNeasy Blood Extraction Kit was used to extract genomic DNA from the blood cell samples. The CDR1 and CDR2 encoded by the germline V gene (reference sequence) are MNHEY and SMNVEV. There are 15 amino acids in the CDR3, from cysteine to phenylalanine inclusive. The retained sequence is limited to the CDR3, 45 bases, with the frame set at the first base. V lost 8 bases and J lost 2 bases; the stretch between them is 16 bases long. The library was produced with the immunoSEQ multiplex PCR assay. A mixture of 60 forward primers for TCR Vbeta segments and 13 reverse primers for TCR Jbeta segments was used in the multiplex PCR. The CDR3 region of rearranged TCR beta genes was amplified from genomic DNA with a multiplex PCR assay. The Illumina HiSeq System was used to sequence the amplified TCR beta libraries as 87-base-pair reads. The authors processed their data as follows. A later analysis tallied 75 million to 95 million unique TCR beta chains across the 666 repertoires, and about 10 million of those chains were shared by two or more donors. A nearest-neighbor algorithm error-corrected the raw reads and collapsed the reads into unique sequences, merging closely related sequences to remove PCR and sequencing errors. Alignment of CDR3 sequences to IMGT reference sequences was used to assign V, D and J gene segments. For a sequence to be retained, at least a six-nucleotide match to both a V gene segment and a J gene segment was required. Rearrangements were called productive when the CDR3 lacked stop codons and stayed in frame with V and J; all others were non-productive. Following IMGT convention, CDR3 was defined as the stretch from the second conserved V-encoded cysteine to the conserved J-encoded phenylalanine. In an earlier analysis of more than 550 of the donors, sequences lacking an unambiguous match to a single V gene segment were excluded. An earlier analysis of some 610 of the donors called V segments functional above 56.7% productive rearrangements and segregating when the between-donor standard deviation exceeded 5%. To diagnose cytomegalovirus status from the catalog of TCR beta chain sequences, a statistical classification framework was built. In a later analysis, TCR nucleotide sequences were compared against IMGT/GENE-DB human TR gene sequences so that V and J genes could be assigned. The TCRdist pipeline was used in a later analysis to assign CDR3 sequences and most-parsimonious VDJ recombination scenarios. In a later analysis, each TCR beta chain was defined by its CDR3 amino acid sequence together with its V-gene family, and reads without a unique V-gene family were excluded. A later analysis removed 600 or so highly shared, low-generation-probability nucleotide sequences to deal with suspected cross-contamination and a sequencing artifact. In a later analysis, a clonal expansion index for each public chain was calculated from normalized within-repertoire ranks of inferred template counts. In a later analysis, generation probabilities were computed with a VDJ recombination model fitted to out-of-frame rearrangements, and the resulting probabilities were checked against IGoR. In a later analysis, TCR-TCR, TCR-HLA and TCR-CMV co-occurrence was scored with hypergeometric tests, and a repertoire-size bias correction was applied to TCR pairs. False discovery rates were estimated in a later analysis by permuting HLA or CMV assignments 20 times. In a later analysis, co-occurring TCRs were grouped using DBSCAN, with TCRdist sequence similarity added in when clustering inside HLA-allele-positive subsets. Repertoires with fewer than 30,000 or more than 120,000 public chains, plus five repertoires with anomalous nucleotide sharing, were excluded from co-occurrence clustering. In its TCRdb copy, this immuneACCESS table keeps in-frame sequences only and misses some clones. Where compared with another copy, unresolved V genes explain less than half of these, and the others have no known cause. That table supplies the V and J calls and clone size; D and trimming were determined from the DNA. The table for this sample lists 120,000 to 150,000 clones; 70% to 85% of them were counted only once. The leading ten clones occupy around 2.4% of the sample.

The sequence links TRBV27 to TRBJ2-1, with TRBD2 tentatively as D gene (7 bases match). Sequencing used PBMCs. This receptor was obtained from a male donor in good health and CMV-seronegative. The nucleotide sequence is given as TGTGCCAGCTCACTCCTAGGGGGGGCCTACAATGAGCAGTTCTTC. Translated, it gives CASSLLGGAYNEQFF.